This T cell receptor beta chain was profiled in a study of T cell responses to AZD1222 COVID-19 vaccine. Method: immunoSEQ multiplex PCR; TCRdb's copy keeps in-frame clones and lacks some. Of 60,000 to 95,000 clones in the sample, around 87% were seen once. Study results and caveats: Donors were mostly white British, more females; clonal diversity possibly underestimated. The CD4 TCRs associated with vaccination extended across spike and predominated at 160-218 and 743-854. Baseline testing showed seropositivity in only six or seven AZD1222 recipients.

With respect to this clone: Its antigen is unidentified.

The CDR3 covers 15 residues. Germline V gene lookup returns CDR1 SGHRS and CDR2 YFSETQ. The ends were cut back, 4 bases at V and 0 bases at J, with 13 bases in the middle. This chain uses TRBV5-1 with TRBJ1-2; D is undetermined. Sequencing used peripheral blood, obtained 28 days after the second AZD1222 dose. The sequence came from an adult who received the AZD1222 COVID-19 vaccine. CDR3 sequence: CASSPGRNSNYGYTF. The CDR3 nucleotides read TGCGCCAGCAGCCCGGGTCGGAATTCTAACTATGGCTACACCTTC.